What follows are 25 T cell receptor beta chains derived from one specimen sequenced in a study of human T cells and chemical hapten exposure. TCRdb itself ran the RACE reads through MiXCR, one entry per CDR3 protein. The data contain more than 60,000 distinct CDR3 sequences, over 8.5% of them singletons. Time point indicated: healthy volunteer bleed at 6 weeks. It was from unfractionated whole blood that total RNA was extracted. Sequenced material: whole blood. These receptors all stem from a male donor in good health. Some clones in this sample may be carry-over from other donors' samples.

The chain uses TRBV11-2 and TRBJ2-7; 7 nucleotides agree with TRBD1. Germline V CDR1 and CDR2: SGHAT, FQNNGV. V lost 5 bases and J lost 0; bases outside the gene matches: 4. This CDR3 is built from 14 residues. CDR3: CASSPRQGSYEQYF. The CDR3 coding sequence is TGTGCCAGCAGCCCCCGACAGGGCTCCTACGAGCAGTACTTC.

This clonotype was observed at least ten times. The chain recombines TRBV6-5 with TRBJ2-2; TRBD2 is a possible D gene (6 bases). V was trimmed by 2 bases and J by 1 base, leaving 11 bases between them. This CDR3 contains 16 residues. The germline V gene has CDR1 MNHEY and CDR2 SVGAGI. CDR3 amino acids: CASSYAGFGNTGELFF. The CDR3 DNA reads as TGTGCCAGCAGTTACGCGGGGTTCGGGAACACCGGGGAGCTGTTTTTT.

In this sample, this clonotype turned up many times. V is TRBV5-5 and J is TRBJ1-1; D possibly corresponds to TRBD1 (5 bases). This CDR3 comprises 14 residues. V was trimmed by 1 base and J by 6 bases, leaving 13 bases between them. CDR1 is SGHKS and CDR2 is YYEKEE in the germline V gene (reference sequence). In nucleotides, the CDR3 is TGTGCCAGCAGCTTGTACTCCCAGGGCTCTGAAGCTTTCTTT. It yields the protein CASSLYSQGSEAFF.

V gene TRBV29-1 combines with J gene TRBJ1-4, with unresolved D. V was trimmed by 4 bases and J by 8 bases, leaving 23 bases between them. The CDR3 is 16 residues long. CDR1 and CDR2 (germline): SQVTM, ANQGSEA. In nucleotides, the CDR3 is TGCAGCGTTGTCCCTCTTGGGCAGTCGGGCGGCGAAAAACTGTTTTTT. It specifies CSVVPLGQSGGEKLFF.

This clonotype was seen repeatedly, ten times or more. This chain uses TRBV4-3 with TRBJ2-7, with D possibly TRBD1 on 5 matching bases. The CDR3 loop spans 13 amino acids. V was cut by 0 bases and J by 3 bases, with 6 bases left in between. Germline V CDR1 and CDR2: LGHNA, YSLEER. The CDR3, as DNA: TGCGCCAGCAGCCAAGACAGGGACTACGAGCAGTACTTC. Its translation is CASSQDRDYEQYF.

This clonotype was seen a few times. The chain links TRBV5-5 to TRBJ2-3; 13 bases fit TRBD2. This CDR3 region has 18 residues. The J segment lost 1 base and the V segment lost 2 bases, leaving 7 bases of the junction unmatched. CDR1 and CDR2 from the germline V gene are SGHKS and YYEKEE (reference sequence). CDR3 DNA: TGTGCCAGCAGCTTCCTACTAGCGGGGGGGCGAGGCACAGATACGCAGTATTTT. Translation gives CASSFLLAGGRGTDTQYF.

This clonotype was seen repeatedly, ten times or more. The chain carries TRBV5-1 and TRBJ2-1; 10 bases align to TRBD2. Germline V gene sequence: CDR1 SGHRS, CDR2 YFSETQ. V was clipped by 4 bases and J by 7 bases; unmatched bases: 14. This CDR3 region has 17 residues. CDR3 region: CASSRLLAGASENEQFF. The CDR3 bases are TGCGCCAGCAGCCGGCTGCTAGCGGGAGCCTCGGAGAATGAGCAGTTCTTC.

This chain links TRBV6-2 or TRBV6-3 with TRBJ1-3, with TRBD1 matching 8 bases. V was pared by 0 bases and J by 0 bases, with 4 bases of the junction left unmatched. This CDR3 contains 17 residues. Germline lookup yields CDR1 MNHEY and CDR2 SVGEGT. The CDR3 sequence is CASSYSPGQASGNTIYF. CDR3 in DNA: TGTGCCAGCAGTTACTCGCCGGGACAGGCCTCTGGAAACACCATATATTTT.

This clonotype was recorded a few times. This chain uses TRBV6-1 with TRBJ1-1; the D gene is possibly TRBD1 (5 bases). This CDR3 is built from 13 residues. Trimming shortened V by 8 bases and J by 5 bases, and 15 bases separated the two germline ends. Germline assignment: CDR1 MNHNS and CDR2 SASEGT. CDR3 residues: CASGKDWGTEAFF. DNA for the CDR3: TGTGCCAGCGGAAAAGATTGGGGGACTGAAGCTTTCTTT.

This clonotype has just a few counts. The V call is TRBV7-8, the J call TRBJ1-1, with D perhaps TRBD1 (6 bases). The V end lost 5 bases, the J end lost 0 bases, and 13 bases lay between the germline ends. Per the germline V gene, CDR1 is SGHVS and CDR2 is FQNEAQ. The CDR3 sequence is 15 residues long. DNA for the CDR3: TGTGCCAGCAGCCCGGACAGTATCATGAACACTGAAGCTTTCTTT. This gives the protein CASSPDSIMNTEAFF.

In this sample, this clonotype turned up a few times. The rearrangement uses TRBV6-5 and TRBJ2-3; TRBD2 matches 10 bases. V gave up 0 bases and J gave up 0 bases; unmatched junction bases: 0. The CDR3 sequence is 16 residues long. Germline-derived CDR1 and CDR2 are MNHEY and SVGAGI. CDR3 residues: CASSYSLAGSTDTQYF. CDR3 bases: TGTGCCAGCAGTTACTCACTAGCGGGAAGCACAGATACGCAGTATTTT.

The V call is TRBV7-9, the J call TRBJ2-1; TRBD2 agrees at 13 bases. This CDR3 comprises 15 residues. Germline V gene lookup returns CDR1 SEHNR and CDR2 FQNEAQ (reference sequence). V gave up 3 bases and J gave up 7 bases; unmatched junction bases: 3. CDR3 in DNA: TGTGCCAGCAGCTTGGGGACTAGCGGGACGAATGAGCAGTTCTTC. Translating gives CASSLGTSGTNEQFF.

This clonotype was observed a handful of times. The CDR3 spells CASSSRGGVLNTEAFF. The CDR3 nucleotides read TGTGCCAGCAGCTCCCGGGGGGGGGTCCTGAACACTGAAGCTTTCTTT. The V and J genes are TRBV7-2 and TRBJ1-1; the D gene is possibly TRBD1 (5 bases). Germline V gives CDR1 SGHTA, CDR2 FQGNSA. The V and J ends lost 4 bases and 0 bases respectively, with 15 bases between them. The CDR3 contains 16 residues. Supplemented by reference TRBV7-2 and TRBJ1-1, the full variable domain reads GAGVSQSPSNKVTEKGKDVELRCDPISGHTALYWYRQSLGQGLEFLIYFQGNSAPDKSGLPSDRFSAERTGGSVSTLTIQRTQQEDSAVYLCASSSRGGVLNTEAFFGQGTRLTVV.

The chain links TRBV10-3 to TRBJ2-1, with 8 bases identical to TRBD2. J was trimmed by 9 bases and V by 6 bases; bases with no gene match: 16. Germline-derived CDR1 and CDR2 are ENHRY and SYGVKD. The CDR3 runs 16 residues. The CDR3 DNA reads TGTGCCATCAGACTTCGTCCCGGGACTAGGTCGGGTGAGCAGTTCTTC. This translates into CAIRLRPGTRSGEQFF.

The V gene is TRBV12-3 or TRBV12-4, the J gene TRBJ1-5; TRBD1 matches 10 bases. The CDR3 totals 16 residues. J gave up 2 bases and V 5 bases, and 6 bases lay outside the gene matches. The CDR3 DNA sequence: TGTGCCAGCAGTCCCAGGGACAGGGGAGGCAATCAGCCCCAGCATTTT. Protein sequence: CASSPRDRGGNQPQHF.

The chain employs TRBV7-9 and TRBJ1-1, with unresolved D. Germline CDR1 reads SEHNR; CDR2 reads FQNEAQ (reference sequence). The CDR3 runs 15 residues. V lost 2 bases and J lost 1, with 11 bases in between. In DNA, the CDR3 is TGTGCCAGCAGCTTACCTATACTCCCGAACACTGAAGCTTTCTTT. Protein product: CASSLPILPNTEAFF.

This clonotype has more than one count but fewer than ten. This chain joins TRBV29-1 and TRBJ1-1, with a tentative D call TRBD1 (5 bases). The CDR3 length is 12 residues. Looked up from germline, CDR1 is SQVTM and CDR2 is ANQGSEA. V gave up 7 bases and J gave up 2 bases, with 11 bases separating them. In DNA, the CDR3 is TGCAGCGCCAGGGAGGTCAACACTGAAGCTTTCTTT. Translated: CSAREVNTEAFF. The full variable domain, with the rest looked up from reference TRBV29-1 and TRBJ1-1, is SAVISQKPSRDICQRGTSLTIQCQVDSQVTMMFWYRQQPGQSLTLIATANQGSEATYESGFVIDKFPISRPNLTFSTLTVSNMSPEDSSIYLCSAREVNTEAFFGQGTRLTVV.

The chain uses TRBV6-1 and TRBJ2-3, with D perhaps assigned TRBD1 or TRBD2 (5 bases each). Looked up from germline, CDR1 is MNHNS and CDR2 is SASEGT. CDR3 length: 16 residues. Trimming left V 4 bases short and J 3 bases short, with 17 bases between. The CDR3 loop reads CASSGSGGSRTDTQYF. The CDR3 DNA follows: TGTGCCAGCAGTGGTTCTGGGGGTAGCAGGACAGATACGCAGTATTTT.

The chain uses TRBV7-8 and TRBJ2-5; 8 bases match TRBD1. The CDR3 runs 18 residues. J gave up 3 bases and V 1 base, and 13 bases lay outside the gene matches. Germline V gives CDR1 SGHVS, CDR2 FQNEAQ. The CDR3 DNA reads as TGTGCCAGCAGCTTAGTATTCAGGCTACGACAGGGGAAAGAGACCCAGTACTTC. It codes for CASSLVFRLRQGKETQYF.

DNA of the CDR3: TGTGCCAGCAGTGAGGTGGAAAAACTGTTTTTT. It specifies CASSEVEKLFF. This sequence joins TRBV2 and TRBJ1-4, with D unclear. CDR1 SNHLY and CDR2 FYNNEI come from the germline V gene. This CDR3 spans 11 amino acids. Trimming pared 3 bases from V and 8 bases from J, leaving 4 bases between.

The CDR3 coding sequence is TGCGCCAGCAGCCTCCGAGGAGCGAGCTCTGGGGCCAACGTCCTGACTTTC. This translates into CASSLRGASSGANVLTF. The chain has TRBV5-1 and TRBJ2-6, with unresolved D. Germline CDR1 reads SGHRS; CDR2 reads YFSETQ. This CDR3 has 17 amino acids. With 4 bases removed from V and 0 bases from J, the gap between germline ends came to 14 bases.

The sample holds many counts of this clonotype. The J gene is TRBJ2-1, the V gene TRBV7-9, with 13 bases aligning to TRBD2. J lost 7 bases, V lost 6 bases, and 6 bases had no gene match. CDR1 and CDR2 (germline): SEHNR, FQNEAQ (reference sequence). This CDR3 comprises 15 residues. This chain's CDR3 is CASRPLAGGGNEQFF. The CDR3 DNA reads TGTGCCAGCAGGCCACTAGCGGGAGGGGGAAATGAGCAGTTCTTC.

This clonotype was found a few times. The junction departs from the called germline gene at one end, perhaps through a read error. The chain is built from TRBV2 and TRBJ1-5; 8 bases are a match to TRBD1. This CDR3 contains 19 residues. CDR1 SNHLY and CDR2 FYNNEI come from the germline V gene. The CDR3, as DNA: TGTGCCAGCAGGGAAGGACAGGGAAGGTACAAAGGACACAATCAGCCCCAGCATTTT. Translation gives CASREGQGRYKGHNQPQHF. The variable domain in full, with the rest retrieved from reference TRBV2 and TRBJ1-5, is EPEVTQTPSHQVTQMGQEVILRCVPISNHLYFYWYRQILGQKVEFLVSFYNNEISEKSEIFDDQFSVERPDGSNFTLKIRSTKLEDSAMYFCASREGQGRYKGHNQPQHFGDGTRLSIL.

In its sample, this clonotype was seen a few times. This chain uses TRBV12-3 or TRBV12-4 with TRBJ1-5, with D possibly TRBD1 on 6 matching bases. The CDR3 is 15 amino acids. The ends were cut back, 6 bases at V and 0 bases at J, with 12 bases in the middle. CDR3 sequence reads: CASRDSFSSNQPQHF. In nucleotides, the CDR3 is TGTGCCAGCAGGGACAGTTTTTCTAGCAATCAGCCCCAGCATTTT.

The chain has TRBV6-5 and TRBJ1-1; D unresolved. Trimming took 0 bases from V and 7 from J, leaving 12 bases between them. This CDR3 has 14 residues. The V gene's germline CDR1 is MNHEY and CDR2 SVGAGI. CDR3 protein: CASSYSAGIGEAFF. The CDR3 bases are TGTGCCAGCAGTTACTCGGCGGGCATAGGTGAAGCTTTCTTT.